This T cell receptor beta chain was identified in a study of tumor-infiltrating lymphocytes in primary liver carcinoma. Study conclusions and caveats: Only about 7.5-24% of top clones showed up in all five tumor regions.

As regards this clonotype: Its antigen is as yet unknown. The germline gene is not matched at one end of the junction; a read error may be the cause.

The CDR3 loop spans 15 amino acids. Germline values: CDR1 PRHDT, CDR2 FYEKMQ (reference sequence). Synthesis of TCR beta cDNA was carried out from about 540 ng total RNA with a constant-region primer. Libraries for TCR beta were built through three nested multiplex PCR rounds, which together made up a slightly modified ARM-PCR procedure. Two initial PCR rounds of 10 to 11 cycles each paired TRBV1-TRBV30 forward primers with a C-beta reverse primer. TCRdb used MiXCR to reprocess the multiplex PCR reads, holding one entry per CDR3 protein. The sample holds approximately 47,000 distinct CDR3 sequences, about 80% seen once. From unsorted bulk tissue weighing roughly 19-34 mg, DNA and RNA were co-extracted. Primary liver carcinoma, confirmed by histopathology, was surgically resected.

This sequence joins TRBV13 and TRBJ2-3; D possibly corresponds to TRBD2 (6 bases). The sequenced sample consisted of liver tumor tissue from sampling region 3. Subset reported: tumor region T3, left-lateral pole. This clonotype was sampled from a man aged 35 to 55 with primary liver carcinoma and hepatitis B virus infection. The CDR3 region has the DNA TGTGTCAGCAGCTTGGGACGGAAGTACGGGGGTACGCAGTATTTT. Amino acid sequence: CVSSLGRKYGGTQYF.